This T cell receptor beta chain was captured in a study of blood T cell repertoires in COVID-19. Whole-study context: Sources were T cells, B-cell-depleted T cells, or PBMCs; the material itself was cDNA or gDNA.

This clone has only a few counts. The assay was immunoSEQ multiplex PCR, and TCRdb's table has in-frame clones only and misses some. The data show some 200,000 clones, approximately 85% seen once. Sample: peripheral blood. The sequence came from a woman older than 75 with acute or convalescent COVID-19.

CDR3 loop: CASSQDWGVDTEAFF. CDR3 nucleotides: TGTGCCAGCAGCCAAGACTGGGGGGTCGACACTGAAGCTTTCTTT. This chain connects TRBV3-1 (or the pseudogene TRBV3-2) to TRBJ1-1, with D possibly matching TRBD1 (5 bases). Per germline, CDR1 LGHDT and CDR2 YNNKEL (reference sequence). The V and J ends lost 0 bases and 3 bases respectively, with 11 bases between them. CDR3 size: 15 residues.